The 30 T cell receptor beta chains below come from one sample, sequenced in a study of identical twins. In TCRdb, the 5' RACE reads were re-called with MiXCR into one record per CDR3 protein. This sample has under 300,000 distinct CDR3 sequences, with roughly 12% found just once. These data were also reused for a study on yellow fever vaccine responses in identical twins.

Source material: memory (CD45RO+) T cells sorted from blood. The receptors stem from a young woman in good health.

Only a few counts were recorded for this clonotype. This sequence joins TRBV4-1 and TRBJ2-5; D may correspond to TRBD1 or TRBD2 (7 bases each). The V end lost 5 bases, the J end lost 2 bases, and 18 bases lay between the germline ends. The CDR3 length is 16 residues. Looked up from germline, CDR1 is MGHRA and CDR2 is YSYEKL. The CDR3 reads CASSGPGQGGQETQYF. The CDR3 DNA follows: TGCGCCAGCAGCGGACCCGGTCAGGGGGGGCAAGAGACCCAGTACTTC.

J is TRBJ2-4 and V is TRBV10-1; 7 nucleotides align to TRBD2. With 0 bases clipped from V and 6 bases from J, the junction kept 2 bases outside the gene matches. Germline V gene data show CDR1 as WNHNN and CDR2 as SYGVQD (reference sequence). The CDR3 has 14 amino acids. This CDR3 reads CASSESRGGNIQYF. CDR3 nucleotide sequence: TGCGCCAGCAGTGAGTCCCGCGGGGGAAACATTCAGTACTTC.

This clonotype showed up just a few times. The chain employs TRBV6-1 and TRBJ2-3; D tentatively reads TRBD1 or TRBD2 (5 bases each). Looked up from germline, CDR1 is MNHNS and CDR2 is SASEGT. Trimming shortened V by 6 bases and J by 4 bases, and 20 bases separated the two germline ends. The CDR3 is 16 residues long. The CDR3 protein is CASSLSGPGPSDTQYF. In DNA, the CDR3 is TGTGCCAGCAGCCTTTCCGGACCGGGACCTTCAGATACGCAGTATTTT.

This clonotype was picked up many times. The rearrangement joins TRBV12-3 or TRBV12-4 to TRBJ2-3; 9 bases are shared with TRBD2. The V segment lost 2 bases and the J segment 4 bases; nucleotides outside the gene matches: 7. This CDR3 region has 16 residues. For the CDR3, the DNA is TGTGCCAGCAGTTTAAATTTGGGACTAGCAGCAGATACGCAGTATTTT. Translation gives CASSLNLGLAADTQYF.

This clonotype was observed a few times. The chain is built from TRBV6-1 and TRBJ1-5; no reliable D call. Germline assignment: CDR1 MNHNS and CDR2 SASEGT. CDR3 length equals 14 residues. V dropped 7 bases and J dropped 3 bases, with 13 bases sitting between them. The CDR3 nucleotides are TGTGCCAGCAAGCTGAGCAGCTCCAATCAGCCCCAGCATTTT. Its translation: CASKLSSSNQPQHF.

This sequence joins TRBV20-1 and TRBJ2-5; tentative D call: TRBD1 (5 bases). CDR1 and CDR2 (germline): DFQATT, SNEGSKA (reference sequence). Between the trimmed V and J ends, which lost 3 bases and 2 bases, there was a span of 10 bases. The CDR3 covers 13 residues. Written as DNA, the CDR3 is TGCAGTGCTAGCTTAGGGGCGCAAGAGACCCAGTACTTC. Amino acids: CSASLGAQETQYF.

This clonotype was picked up a small number of times. This chain uses TRBV10-3 with TRBJ2-3; weak D call: TRBD1 (5 bases). Trimming pared 4 bases from V and 1 base from J, leaving 15 bases between. Germline values: CDR1 ENHRY, CDR2 SYGVKD. The CDR3 has 16 amino acids. The CDR3 nucleotides are TGTGCCATCAGTGGTGGGCAGGGAATGGGCACAGATACGCAGTATTTT. Protein: CAISGGQGMGTDTQYF.

The rearrangement joins TRBV5-1 to TRBJ2-7; D is possibly TRBD1 or TRBD2 (5 bases each). The CDR3 extends over 15 amino acids. Trimming took 0 bases from V and 6 from J, leaving 16 bases between them. Per germline, CDR1 SGHRS and CDR2 YFSETQ. The DNA for the CDR3 is TGCGCCAGCAGCTTGGGGGGACGGATAGCTCTCGAGCAGTACTTC. This gives the protein CASSLGGRIALEQYF.

The chain uses TRBV7-6 and TRBJ2-7, with D possibly being TRBD2 (6 bases). The CDR3 covers 13 residues. With 6 bases removed from V and 6 bases from J, the gap between germline ends came to 15 bases. Germline CDR1 and CDR2: SGHVS and FNYEAQ. The CDR3 DNA reads as TGTGCCAGCAGAGCGGGTACGGAACTCGAGCAGTACTTC. As protein: CASRAGTELEQYF.

This clonotype was recorded a few times. This rearrangement joins TRBV11-2 to TRBJ2-3, with D possibly matching TRBD1 (7 bases). The CDR3 totals 17 residues. Germline V gene lookup returns CDR1 SGHAT and CDR2 FQNNGV. V shed 3 bases and J shed 2 bases, with 18 bases lying between them. This chain's CDR3 is CASSFSGGRIFTDTQYF. In DNA, the CDR3 is TGTGCCAGCAGCTTTTCAGGGGGGCGAATTTTCACAGATACGCAGTATTTT.

This chain joins TRBV9 and TRBJ2-1; no firm D call. The germline CDR1 and CDR2 sequences are SGDLS and YYNGEE. The CDR3 extends over 18 amino acids. V was pared by 0 bases and J by 6 bases, with 22 bases between. The CDR3 reads CASSVGIGFIKTRNEQFF. The DNA for the CDR3 is TGTGCCAGCAGCGTAGGTATCGGGTTCATAAAGACCCGCAATGAGCAGTTCTTC.

This clonotype showed up just once. One end of the junction is discordant with germline, which a read error may explain. This CDR3 is CCANHPTSGSWTDTQYF. The CDR3 DNA follows: TGCTGTGCTAACCACCCGACTAGCGGGAGTTGGACAGATACGCAGTATTTT. V and J are TRBV20-1 and TRBJ2-3; 12 positions match TRBD2. The V gene's germline CDR1 is DFQATT and CDR2 SNEGSKA (reference sequence). The CDR3 is 17 amino acids.

This clonotype showed up many times. The chain is built from TRBV18 and TRBJ1-5, with a tentative D call TRBD1 (5 bases). The CDR3 has 16 amino acids. Germline lookup yields CDR1 KGHSH and CDR2 LQKENI. The ends were cut back, 6 bases at V and 3 bases at J, with 18 bases in the middle. CDR3 residues: CASSQLGGVDNQPQHF. DNA for the CDR3: TGTGCCAGCTCTCAACTGGGGGGTGTTGACAATCAGCCCCAGCATTTT. Looking up the rest from reference TRBV18 and TRBJ1-5 gives the full variable domain: NAGVMQNPRHLVRRRGQEARLRCSPMKGHSHVYWYRQLPEEGLKFMVYLQKENIIDESGMPKERFSAEFPKEGPSILRIQQVVRGDSAAYFCASSQLGGVDNQPQHFGDGTRLSIL.

This chain links TRBV6-6 with TRBJ2-3; D uncertain. The V gene lost 5 bases and the J gene lost 4 bases, with 7 bases spanning the gap. The CDR3 is 12 amino acids. Germline V gene lookup returns CDR1 MNHNY and CDR2 SVGAGI (reference sequence). The CDR3 protein is CASSKRPDTQYF. CDR3 sequence (DNA): TGTGCCAGCAGTAAACGCCCAGATACGCAGTATTTT.

Worth noting for this clonotype: No conserved phenylalanine or tryptophan is present at the end of the CDR3, so a read error is the likely explanation. This sequence joins TRBV5-1 and TRBJ2-3; weak D call: TRBD2 (5 bases). The length of the CDR3 is 14 residues. Germline CDR1 is SGHRS and CDR2 is YFSETQ. V was shortened by 2 bases and J by 3 bases, with 10 bases between the two germline ends. In DNA, the CDR3 is TGCGCCAGCAGCTTTCGACTATTAACAGATACGCAGTATTCT. Translating it yields CASSFRLLTDTQYS.

This clonotype was seen ten or more times. The genes are TRBV10-3 and TRBJ1-4, with D perhaps matching TRBD1 (6 bases). Germline assignment: CDR1 ENHRY and CDR2 SYGVKD. The V end lost 11 bases, the J end lost 8 bases, and 18 bases lay between the germline ends. This CDR3 has 13 residues. CDR3 loop: CASAGAGDEKLFF. The CDR3 region has the DNA TGTGCCTCGGCCGGGGCAGGGGACGAAAAACTGTTTTTT.

This clonotype was picked up many times. The gene calls are TRBV24-1 and TRBJ2-2; 12 bases are a match to TRBD2. This CDR3 is built from 16 residues. V lost 3 bases and J lost 5; bases outside the gene matches: 3. Germline CDR1 is KGHDR and CDR2 is SFDVKD. CDR3 coding DNA: TGTGCCACCAGTGATCGACTAGCGGGAGAAACCGGGGAGCTGTTTTTT. Translated: CATSDRLAGETGELFF.

This chain links TRBV24-1 with TRBJ2-3; 11 positions match TRBD2. The CDR3 is 16 amino acids. The ends lost 4 bases at V and 1 base at J; junction bases unmatched: 3. From germline, CDR1 is KGHDR and CDR2 SFDVKD. CDR3 region: CATSDPTSGGTDTQYF. The CDR3 bases are TGTGCCACCAGTGACCCGACTAGCGGGGGCACAGATACGCAGTATTTT.

This clonotype was counted many times. The chain joins TRBV29-1 to TRBJ2-1, with D possibly being TRBD1 or TRBD2 (5 bases each). V lost 3 bases and J lost 6, with 15 bases in between. The V gene's germline CDR1 is SQVTM and CDR2 ANQGSEA. There are 14 residues in the CDR3. The CDR3 protein is CSVESGRIANEQFF. The CDR3 DNA reads as TGCAGCGTTGAGTCGGGACGCATCGCCAATGAGCAGTTCTTC.

This chain joins TRBV7-8 and TRBJ2-3, with TRBD2 matching over 8 bases. This CDR3 has 17 amino acids. Trimming cost V 8 bases and J 2 bases; bases outside gene matches: 15. From germline, CDR1 is SGHVS and CDR2 FQNEAQ. CDR3 bases: TGTGCCAGCTCCACCCGCGAGCAACTAGCGGTCACAGATACGCAGTATTTT. The encoded protein is CASSTREQLAVTDTQYF.

This clonotype was observed many times. The V call is TRBV20-1, the J call TRBJ1-2, with D perhaps TRBD1 (5 bases). Germline V CDR1 and CDR2: DFQATT, SNEGSKA (reference sequence). The CDR3 loop spans 17 amino acids. V was pared by 2 bases and J by 2 bases, with 21 bases between. CDR3 loop: CSARSLRSGIPNYGYTF. The CDR3 bases are TGCAGTGCTAGAAGCCTCCGGTCAGGGATCCCCAACTATGGCTACACCTTC.

This chain connects TRBV20-1 to TRBJ2-7, with 11 bases fitting TRBD2. The J segment lost 6 bases and the V segment lost 5 bases, leaving 9 bases of the junction unmatched. The length of the CDR3 is 14 residues. The V gene's germline CDR1 is DFQATT and CDR2 SNEGSKA (reference sequence). The CDR3 protein is CSADNSGGASEQYF. The CDR3 nucleotides are TGCAGTGCTGATAATAGCGGGGGGGCCTCCGAGCAGTACTTC.

This clonotype was picked up many times. The genes are TRBV12-3 or TRBV12-4 and TRBJ1-2; D unresolved. The CDR3 spans 12 residues. The ends were cut back, 7 bases at V and 5 bases at J, with 11 bases in the middle. As DNA, the CDR3 is TGTGCCAGCACCTCAAAGATATATGGCTACACCTTC. Amino acids: CASTSKIYGYTF.

This rearrangement joins TRBV5-8 to TRBJ2-6; D might be TRBD1 or TRBD2, each matching 5 bases. The germline CDR1 and CDR2 sequences are SGHTS and YDEGEE. The germline V and J ends were trimmed by 3 bases and 0 bases, with 10 bases remaining between them. CDR3 length equals 16 residues. In DNA, the CDR3 is TGTGCCAGCAGCTCGGGACGGAGCTCTGGGGCCAACGTCCTGACTTTC. Amino acid sequence: CASSSGRSSGANVLTF.

This chain connects TRBV7-8 to TRBJ2-7; tentatively, D is TRBD1 (5 bases). Germline loops: CDR1 SGHVS, CDR2 FQNEAQ. The CDR3 runs to 14 residues. Trimming removed 4 bases at V and 3 bases at J, with 13 bases between. CDR3 amino acids: CASSSVQGNYEQYF. CDR3 DNA: TGTGCCAGCAGCTCAGTCCAGGGTAACTACGAGCAGTACTTC.

At least ten counts were recorded for this clonotype. The V gene is TRBV12-3 or TRBV12-4, the J gene TRBJ1-5; the match to TRBD1 covers 9 bases. V lost 8 bases and J lost 4; bases outside the gene matches: 3. The CDR3 covers 13 residues. The CDR3 loop is CASGGQGNQPQHF. For the CDR3, the DNA is TGTGCCAGCGGGGGACAGGGTAATCAGCCCCAGCATTTT.

This clonotype was seen a handful of times. V is TRBV14 and J is TRBJ2-2, with 8 bases fitting TRBD1. Germline-derived CDR1 and CDR2 are SGHDN and FVKESK. Trimming cost V 0 bases and J 6 bases; bases outside gene matches: 3. This CDR3 has 15 amino acids. This CDR3 reads CASSQEMTGAGELFF. CDR3 coding DNA: TGTGCCAGCAGCCAAGAGATGACAGGGGCCGGGGAGCTGTTTTTT.

V is TRBV2 and J is TRBJ2-1, with 7 bases that match TRBD1. This CDR3 is 17 amino acids long. V lost 3 bases and J lost 2; bases outside the gene matches: 10. Looked up from germline, CDR1 is SNHLY and CDR2 is FYNNEI. Here the CDR3 DNA reads TGTGCCAGCAGTGAGAGGCCAGGGGGATCTACCTACAATGAGCAGTTCTTC. Amino acids: CASSERPGGSTYNEQFF.

In its sample, this clonotype was seen many times. The V and J genes are TRBV29-1 and TRBJ2-1; D unclear. Trimming stripped 3 bases from V and 4 bases from J, with 7 bases between. Germline CDR1 and CDR2: SQVTM and ANQGSEA. This CDR3 contains 12 residues. The CDR3 protein is CSVDHTYNEQFF. The CDR3 nucleotides are TGCAGCGTTGATCACACATACAATGAGCAGTTCTTC.

This clonotype has a handful of counts. This chain uses TRBV13 with TRBJ1-2; D is unclear. The germline V gene encodes CDR1 PRHDT and CDR2 FYEKMQ (reference sequence). The CDR3 runs 13 residues. Trimming shortened V by 5 bases and J by 4 bases, and 11 bases separated the two germline ends. The DNA for the CDR3 is TGTGCCAGCAGCCGGTGGATTGGCTATGGCTACACCTTC. It translates to CASSRWIGYGYTF.